One T cell receptor beta chain is described in this entry. Its target is not known. The source of the sample is a study of identical twins. Study results and caveats: Modelling approaches yielded underestimates of out-of-frame TCR alpha sharing between monozygotic twins. Invariant MAIT and iNKT cells are populations that could partly confound zero-insertion analyses.

The CDR3 is 15 amino acids. The germline V gene has CDR1 DFQATT and CDR2 SNEGSKA (reference sequence). Trimming cost V 3 bases and J 0 bases, with 11 bases left between them. After template switching added a universal primer site, the resulting cDNA carried unique molecular identifiers. Using its own MiXCR run on the 5' RACE reads, TCRdb lists one record per CDR3 protein. The table includes around 670,000 distinct CDR3 sequences, roughly 6% detected once. What was sequenced was naive T cells sorted from blood. This clonotype originated in a man aged 18 to 30 in good health. The genes are TRBV20-1 and TRBJ1-4, with a tentative D call TRBD1 (5 bases). The CDR3 DNA follows: TGCAGTGCTAGGAGGGGATCCGCAACTAATGAAAAACTGTTTTTT. Amino acid sequence: CSARRGSATNEKLFF.